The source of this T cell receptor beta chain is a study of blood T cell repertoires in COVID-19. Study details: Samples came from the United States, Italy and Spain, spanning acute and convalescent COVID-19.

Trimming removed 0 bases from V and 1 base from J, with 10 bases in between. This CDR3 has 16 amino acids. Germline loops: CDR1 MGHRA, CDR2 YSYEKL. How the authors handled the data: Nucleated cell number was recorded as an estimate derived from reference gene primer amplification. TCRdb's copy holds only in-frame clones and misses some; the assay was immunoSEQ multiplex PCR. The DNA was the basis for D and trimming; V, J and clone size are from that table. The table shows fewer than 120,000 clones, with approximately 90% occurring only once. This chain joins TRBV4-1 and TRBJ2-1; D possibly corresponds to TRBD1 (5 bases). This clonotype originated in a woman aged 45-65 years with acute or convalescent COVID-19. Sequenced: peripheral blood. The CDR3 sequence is CASSQDRVSSYNEQFF. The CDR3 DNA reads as TGCGCCAGCAGCCAAGACAGGGTATCGTCCTACAATGAGCAGTTCTTC.